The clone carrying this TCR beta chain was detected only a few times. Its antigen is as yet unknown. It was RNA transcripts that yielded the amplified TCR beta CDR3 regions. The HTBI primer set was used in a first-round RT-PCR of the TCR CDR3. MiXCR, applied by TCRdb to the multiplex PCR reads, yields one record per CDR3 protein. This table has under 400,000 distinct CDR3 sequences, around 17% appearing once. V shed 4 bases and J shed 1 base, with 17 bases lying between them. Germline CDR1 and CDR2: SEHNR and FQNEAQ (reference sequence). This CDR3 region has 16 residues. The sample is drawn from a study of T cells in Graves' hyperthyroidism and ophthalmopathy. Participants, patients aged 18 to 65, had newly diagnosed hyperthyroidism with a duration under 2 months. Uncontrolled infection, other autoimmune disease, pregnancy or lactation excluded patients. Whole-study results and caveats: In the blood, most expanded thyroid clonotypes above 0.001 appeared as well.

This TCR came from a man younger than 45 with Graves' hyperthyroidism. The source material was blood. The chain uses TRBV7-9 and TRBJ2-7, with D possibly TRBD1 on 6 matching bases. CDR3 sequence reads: CASSSSGDTQSYEQYF. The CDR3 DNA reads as TGTGCCAGCAGCTCCTCCGGGGACACTCAATCCTACGAGCAGTACTTC. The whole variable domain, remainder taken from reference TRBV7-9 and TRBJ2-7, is DTGVSQNPRHKITKRGQNVTFRCDPISEHNRLYWYRQTLGQGPEFLTYFQNEAQLEKSRLLSDRFSAERPKGSFSTLEIQRTEQGDSAMYLCASSSSGDTQSYEQYFGPGTRLTVT.